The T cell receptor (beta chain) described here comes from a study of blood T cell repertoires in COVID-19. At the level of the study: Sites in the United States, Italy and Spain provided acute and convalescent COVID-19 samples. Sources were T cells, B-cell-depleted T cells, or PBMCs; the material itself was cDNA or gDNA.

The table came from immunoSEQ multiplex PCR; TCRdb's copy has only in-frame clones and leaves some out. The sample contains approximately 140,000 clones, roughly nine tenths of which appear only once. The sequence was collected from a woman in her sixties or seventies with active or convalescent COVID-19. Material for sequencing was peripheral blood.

The CDR3 DNA reads TGTGCCAGCAGCTTAGGTAGCGACGGATACAATGAGCAGTTCTTC. Translating gives CASSLGSDGYNEQFF. The rearrangement links TRBV11-3 to TRBJ2-1; tentatively, D is TRBD2 (5 bases). CDR3 size: 15 residues. Germline values: CDR1 SGHNT, CDR2 YENEEA. The ends were cut back, 1 base at V and 4 bases at J, with 11 bases in the middle. The whole variable domain, filled in from reference TRBV11-3 and TRBJ2-1, reads EAGVVQSPRYKIIEKKQPVAFWCNPISGHNTLYWYLQNLGQGPELLIRYENEEAVDDSQLPKDRFSAERLKGVDSTLKIQPAELGDSAVYLCASSLGSDGYNEQFFGPGTRLTVL.